The T cell receptor (beta chain) described here comes from a study of pediatric ulcerative colitis. Study findings and constraints: A couple of rectal CDR3 clonotypes occurred in all ulcerative colitis patients. Rectal repertoires separated controls, mild-moderate and acute severe colitis.

V shed 0 bases, J shed 0 bases, and the junction held 3 bases outside the gene matches. Germline CDR1 reads WNHNN; CDR2 reads SYGVQD (reference sequence). The CDR3 covers 17 residues. The rectum was sampled with one to two pinch biopsies at colonoscopy. Sequenced by immunoSEQ multiplex PCR; TCRdb stores in-frame clones only, minus some. The top ten clones hold about 0.71% of a sample with tens of thousands of clones, less than 80% of them seen once. As to this clone: Its antigen is unidentified.

The clonotype comes from a boy aged 5-17 years with moderate ulcerative colitis. The J gene is TRBJ2-5, the V gene TRBV10-1; 11 bases agree with TRBD2. The sequenced sample consisted of gut tissue. The CDR3 DNA reads TGCGCCAGCAGTGAGTCTGGGACTAGCGGATACCAAGAGACCCAGTACTTC. Residues: CASSESGTSGYQETQYF.